These T cell receptor beta chains were read from a single sample in a study of blood T cell repertoires in COVID-19. This table comes from immunoSEQ multiplex PCR, and its TCRdb copy is limited to in-frame clones, with some not included. The sample has 250,000 to 300,000 clones, roughly 90% seen once. The specimen sequenced was PBMCs or T cells enriched from blood (not recorded which). All receptors come from a woman in her forties or fifties who had been exposed to COVID-19. Each CDR3 is given with its conserved first and last residue. The D gene is left open where the match is weak. The listing skips clone size in some rows; elsewhere it reads once, few, many or a size class.

d_gene | j_gene | abundance | v_gene | CDR3nt | CDR3aa
NA | TRBJ1-2 | NA | TRBV30 | TGTGCCTGGAGTGTATCGGTTGCGGCGGGTGGCTACACCTTC | CAWSVSVAAGGYTF
NA | TRBJ1-6 | NA | TRBV7-2 | TGTGCCAGCAACAAGGGAGGGTATAATTCACCCCTCCACTTT | CASNKGGYNSPLHF
NA | TRBJ2-1 | NA | TRBV20-1 | TGCAGTGCTAGTATTCCTAAGGGCGGGTACAATGAGCAGTTCTTC | CSASIPKGGYNEQFF
TRBD2 | TRBJ2-3 | NA | TRBV7-9 | TGTGCCAGCAGCTATGGGACTAGCGAACTCACAGATACGCAGTATTTT | CASSYGTSELTDTQYF
TRBD1 | TRBJ2-7 | NA | TRBV27 | TGTGCCAGCAGACCGGGACAGGGACTCTACGAGCAGTACTTC | CASRPGQGLYEQYF
TRBD2 | TRBJ2-3 | NA | TRBV5-1 | TGCGCCAGCAGCGTGGGACTAGCGGAAGGAACAGATACGCAGTATTTT | CASSVGLAEGTDTQYF
TRBD1 | TRBJ2-3 | NA | TRBV3-1/TRBV3-2 | TGTGCCAGCAGCCAAGCGAGGACAGGGGTTTCAGATACGCAGTATTTT | CASSQARTGVSDTQYF
NA | TRBJ1-1 | NA | TRBV2 | TGTGCCAGCAGCACTAGGGTGCTTGTCACTGAAGCTTTCTTT | CASSTRVLVTEAFF
NA | TRBJ2-7 | NA | TRBV6-5 | TGTGCCAGCAGCGTCGGGTACGAGCAGTACTTC | CASSVGYEQYF
NA | TRBJ1-1 | NA | TRBV10-3 | TGTGCCATCAGGGGGCGCGAGAACACTGAAGCTTTCTTT | CAIRGRENTEAFF
NA | TRBJ1-2 | NA | TRBV6-5 | TGTGCCAGCAGTTACGGGGGGGGTTATGGCTACACCTTC | CASSYGGGYGYTF
TRBD2 | TRBJ2-1 | NA | TRBV10-3 | TGTGCCATCAGAACGGGGGGGCTAGGTGGTGAGCAGTTCTTC | CAIRTGGLGGEQFF
NA | TRBJ2-2 | NA | TRBV20-1 | TGCAGTGCTAGCAGCACCGGGGAGCTGTTTTTT | CSASSTGELFF
NA | TRBJ1-2 | NA | TRBV3-1/TRBV3-2 | TGTGCCAGCAGCCAAGTGCACCGGAGGGTTTATGGCTACACCTTC | CASSQVHRRVYGYTF
TRBD2 | TRBJ2-1 | few | TRBV10-3 | TGTGCCATCAGCCCTTCAATGGGGAGGGAGTCCCACAATGAGCAGTTCTTC | CAISPSMGRESHNEQFF
NA | TRBJ2-1 | NA | TRBV19 | TGTGCCAGTAGTTCCTTCCGGGGGGCGTTTGACAATGAGCAGTTCTTC | CASSSFRGAFDNEQFF
NA | TRBJ1-2 | NA | TRBV7-2 | TGTGCCAGCACCGGGGGGGAGACTGGCTACACCTTC | CASTGGETGYTF
TRBD1 | TRBJ1-5 | few | TRBV7-2 | TGTGCCAGCAGCTTAGAGCCAGGGGGTCAGCCCCAGCATTTT | CASSLEPGGQPQHF
NA | TRBJ2-7 | NA | TRBV28 | TGTGCCAGCAGTACCACAGATTTGGAGCAGTACTTC | CASSTTDLEQYF
TRBD1 | TRBJ1-4 | NA | TRBV5-1 | TGCGCCAGCAGCTTGGCCGGGACAGGCGACGAAAAACTGTTTTTT | CASSLAGTGDEKLFF
NA | TRBJ2-5 | NA | TRBV3-1/TRBV3-2 | TGTGCCAGCAGCCAAGTAGTAGAGACCCAGTACTTC | CASSQVVETQYF
NA | TRBJ1-4 | NA | TRBV19 | TGTGCCAGTAGTACAAGACAGTCCAAAAAACTGTTTTTT | CASSTRQSKKLFF
NA | TRBJ1-6 | NA | TRBV4-1 | TGCGCCAGCAGCCAAATGACAGGAGGCTCACCCCTCCACTTT | CASSQMTGGSPLHF
NA | TRBJ1-4 | NA | TRBV19 | TGTGCCAGTAGCCCCCGGGACAACTATAATGAAAAACTGTTTTTT | CASSPRDNYNEKLFF
NA | TRBJ2-7 | NA | TRBV6-5 | TGTGCCAGCTTACACACATATACCTACGAGCAGTACTTC | CASLHTYTYEQYF
NA | TRBJ1-2 | NA | TRBV6-5 | TGTGCCAGCAGTCCCCGTTTTGAGCTTAACTATGGCTACACCTTC | CASSPRFELNYGYTF
NA | TRBJ1-4 | NA | TRBV2 | TGTGCCAGCAGTGAAGCGAGCACAGGCAATGAAAAACTGTTTTTT | CASSEASTGNEKLFF
NA | TRBJ2-1 | NA | TRBV7-6 | TGTGCCAGCAGCCAGGCTTGGGGAGTCTCCTACAATGAGCAGTTCTTC | CASSQAWGVSYNEQFF
NA | TRBJ1-1 | NA | TRBV11-2 | TGTGCCAGCAGCTACGCCTTGGGCTTCATGAACACTGAAGCTTTCTTT | CASSYALGFMNTEAFF
NA | TRBJ1-5 | NA | TRBV7-9 | TGTGCCAGCAGCGAAGGGGGTAGGAATCAGCCCCAGCATTTT | CASSEGGRNQPQHF
NA | TRBJ2-2 | NA | TRBV6-5 | TGTGCCAGCAGTTACTCGGCTACCGGGGAGCTGTTTTTT | CASSYSATGELFF
NA | TRBJ1-5 | NA | TRBV30 | TGTGCCTGGAGTGTTGGGGGGTTCAGTCAGCCCCAGCATTTT | CAWSVGGFSQPQHF
NA | TRBJ1-2 | once | TRBV20-1 | TGCAGTGCTCCCAGGGATACTGGCTACACCTTC | CSAPRDTGYTF
NA | TRBJ1-1 | NA | TRBV28 | TGTGCCAGCAGCATAGGTAGGGGGTGGACTGAAGCTTTCTTT | CASSIGRGWTEAFF
NA | TRBJ2-1 | NA | TRBV12-3/TRBV12-4 | TGTGCCAGCAGTGGCCGGACCAGGGGGCAGTTCTTC | CASSGRTRGQFF
NA | TRBJ2-3 | NA | TRBV5-4 | TGTGCCAGCAGCCAAAGGAGGACAGATACGCAGTATTTT | CASSQRRTDTQYF
NA | TRBJ2-1 | NA | TRBV7-2 | TGTGCCAGCAGGGGTGGGGCTGCACAGGGCAATGAGCAGTTCTTC | CASRGGAAQGNEQFF
TRBD1 | TRBJ1-1 | NA | TRBV27 | TGTGCCAGCAGTCCATATGGACAGGGAAGAACTGAAGCTTTCTTT | CASSPYGQGRTEAFF
TRBD2 | TRBJ2-1 | NA | TRBV5-1 | TGCGCCAGCAGCATAGCGGGGGGGCTTCCCAATGAGCAGTTCTTC | CASSIAGGLPNEQFF
TRBD2 | TRBJ2-5 | NA | TRBV5-4 | TGTGCCAGCAGCTCCCGAAACCGACTAGCGGGGTTAGAGACCCAGTACTTC | CASSSRNRLAGLETQYF
NA | TRBJ1-2 | NA | TRBV5-1 | TGCGCCAGCAGCCCCACTCCCCCTGGCTACACCTTC | CASSPTPPGYTF
NA | TRBJ1-5 | NA | TRBV5-8 | TGTGCCAGCAGCTTGGTTGAGAATAATCAGCCCCAGCATTTT | CASSLVENNQPQHF
TRBD1 | TRBJ2-5 | NA | TRBV5-1 | TGCGCCAGCAGCTTGTCAACCAACAGGGGAGCCACCCAGTACTTC | CASSLSTNRGATQYF
NA | TRBJ1-2 | NA | TRBV10-3 | TGTGCCATCAGTCCGTCAGGGAACTATGGCTACACCTTC | CAISPSGNYGYTF
NA | TRBJ1-1 | NA | TRBV5-1 | TGCGCCAGCAGCATAGGGCAGGGGAAGGAAGCTTTCTTT | CASSIGQGKEAFF
NA | TRBJ1-2 | NA | TRBV19 | TGTGCCAGTAGTATAACAGGGACTAACTATGGCTACACCTTC | CASSITGTNYGYTF
TRBD2 | TRBJ2-5 | once | TRBV28 | TGTGCCAGCAGTTCTCCGGGGGGGAGAGAGACCCAGTACTTC | CASSSPGGRETQYF
TRBD2 | TRBJ2-3 | NA | TRBV28 | TGTGCCAGCAGTTTACGGAGCGGGGGTACCCCTGGCACAGATACGCAGTATTTT | CASSLRSGGTPGTDTQYF
TRBD2 | TRBJ2-2 | NA | TRBV15 | TGTGCCACCAGCAGAAAGACTAGCCCCGGAGGCTCCGGGGAGCTGTTTTTT | CATSRKTSPGGSGELFF
NA | TRBJ2-7 | NA | TRBV28 | TGTGCCAGCAGTTTCACAGGCTCCCAAGGGGACGAGCAGTACTTC | CASSFTGSQGDEQYF
NA | TRBJ1-2 | NA | TRBV6-5 | TGTGCCAGCAGGGGGGCGGGCTACACCTTC | CASRGAGYTF
NA | TRBJ1-1 | NA | TRBV5-5 | TGTGCCAGCAGCTTGGGCCTAACCTCGAACACTGAAGCTTTCTTT | CASSLGLTSNTEAFF
NA | TRBJ2-3 | NA | TRBV12-2 | TGTGCAAGTCCTAGCGGGGGGATGAGCACAGATACGCAGTATTTT | CASPSGGMSTDTQYF
NA | TRBJ1-6 | NA | TRBV3-1/TRBV3-2 | TGTGCCAGCAGCCCGTCCCTTGTGGGACTGCTTGATACCTTCAATTCACCCCTCCACTTT | CASSPSLVGLLDTFNSPLHF
NA | TRBJ2-1 | NA | TRBV28 | TGTGCCAGCAGCCCACCGGCCCCACAGAATGAGCAGTTCTTC | CASSPPAPQNEQFF
NA | TRBJ1-1 | NA | TRBV9 | TGTGCCAGCAGCGTAGCCCGGGGGGGCACTGAAGCTTTCTTT | CASSVARGGTEAFF
TRBD1 | TRBJ1-2 | NA | TRBV5-4 | TGTGCCAGCAGCTATTGGGGACAGGGGAGTGGCTACACCTTC | CASSYWGQGSGYTF
NA | TRBJ2-1 | NA | TRBV6-2/TRBV6-3 | TGTGCCAGCAGTTCAGGACAAATCTACAATGAGCAGTTCTTC | CASSSGQIYNEQFF
TRBD1 | TRBJ1-2 | NA | TRBV5-1 | TGCGCCAGCAGCAGGCCGGCGACAGGGTTTGGCTACACCTTC | CASSRPATGFGYTF
NA | TRBJ1-2 | NA | TRBV7-9 | TGTGCCAGCAGCTTAAACTCGGGGATAGGCTACACCTTC | CASSLNSGIGYTF